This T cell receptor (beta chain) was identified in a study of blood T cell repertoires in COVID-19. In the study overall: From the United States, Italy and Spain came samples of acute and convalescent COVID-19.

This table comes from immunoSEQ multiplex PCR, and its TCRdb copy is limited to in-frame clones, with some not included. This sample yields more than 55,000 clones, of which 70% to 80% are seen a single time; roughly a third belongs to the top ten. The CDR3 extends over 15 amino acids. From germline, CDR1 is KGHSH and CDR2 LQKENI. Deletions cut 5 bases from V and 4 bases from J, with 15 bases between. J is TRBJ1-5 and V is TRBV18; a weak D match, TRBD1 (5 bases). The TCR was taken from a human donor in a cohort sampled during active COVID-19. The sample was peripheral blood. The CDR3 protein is CASSEQDGLNQPQHF. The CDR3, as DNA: TGTGCCAGCTCAGAACAGGACGGGCTAAATCAGCCCCAGCATTTT. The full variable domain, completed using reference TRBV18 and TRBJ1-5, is NAGVMQNPRHLVRRRGQEARLRCSPMKGHSHVYWYRQLPEEGLKFMVYLQKENIIDESGMPKERFSAEFPKEGPSILRIQQVVRGDSAAYFCASSEQDGLNQPQHFGDGTRLSIL.